Reported below is one TCR beta chain. CDR1 and CDR2 (germline): MDHEN, SYDVKM. The CDR3 runs to 16 residues. V lost 2 bases and J lost 2, with 13 bases in between. Methods used by the authors: Amplification of reference gene primers provided the estimated nucleated cell counts. Profiled with immunoSEQ multiplex PCR; TCRdb holds only in-frame clones, not every one. V and J calls and clone size are given by that table; D and trimming were obtained from the DNA. The table has roughly 150,000 clones, approximately 90% seen once. This record belongs to a study of blood T cell repertoires in COVID-19. Across the study: Whether acute or convalescent, the COVID-19 samples came from the United States, Italy and Spain.

Material for sequencing was peripheral blood. This TCR was sampled from a woman in her 70s with acute or convalescent COVID-19. This chain links TRBV28 with TRBJ2-1; perhaps TRBD1 as D (6 bases). Written as DNA, the CDR3 is TGTGCCAGCAGTTTAGGGGGAACAGGGCCCTACAATGAGCAGTTCTTC. Protein: CASSLGGTGPYNEQFF.